A single sample gave rise to the 28 T cell receptor beta chains below, sequenced in a study of blood T cell repertoires in COVID-19. The table came from immunoSEQ multiplex PCR; TCRdb's copy has only in-frame clones and leaves some out. The table records under 200,000 clones, about 84% of them present only once. Sequencing input: PBMCs or T cells enriched from blood (not recorded which). Receptors were obtained from a man in his forties or fifties with acute COVID-19.

The rearrangement joins TRBV6-5 to TRBJ1-3; 8 positions agree with TRBD1. V lost 7 bases to trimming and J lost 4 bases; unmatched junction nucleotides: 3. Germline V gene sequence: CDR1 MNHEY, CDR2 SVGAGI. This CDR3 has 13 amino acids. The CDR3 loop reads CASIRTGGNTIYF. CDR3 nucleotides: TGTGCCAGCATTCGGACAGGGGGAAACACCATATATTTT.

The chain is built from TRBV7-8 and TRBJ1-1; no clear D gene. Trimming shortened V by 10 bases and J by 4 bases, and 16 bases separated the two germline ends. The CDR3 extends over 13 amino acids. From germline, CDR1 is SGHVS and CDR2 FQNEAQ. DNA of the CDR3: TGTGCCAACCGCAGGTTCGTGGGCACTGAAGCTTTCTTT. Its protein is CANRRFVGTEAFF.

The rearrangement uses TRBV6-5 and TRBJ1-1; D gene unclear. The germline gives CDR1 MNHEY, CDR2 SVGAGI. Between the trimmed V and J ends, which lost 5 bases and 5 bases, there was a span of 15 bases. This CDR3 has 14 residues. CDR3 in amino acids: CASSRLLGNTEAFF. CDR3 DNA: TGTGCCAGCAGTAGGCTCCTAGGTAATACTGAAGCTTTCTTT.

The V gene is TRBV2, the J gene TRBJ2-3; 10 bases align to TRBD1. CDR1 is SNHLY, CDR2 FYNNEI, per germline. V lost 8 bases to trimming and J lost 3 bases; unmatched junction nucleotides: 8. The CDR3 is made up of 15 amino acids. This CDR3 is CASPMGTGATDTQYF. As DNA, the CDR3 is TGTGCCAGCCCTATGGGGACAGGGGCTACAGATACGCAGTATTTT.

The V gene is TRBV27, the J gene TRBJ1-3; no clear D. Per germline, CDR1 MNHEY and CDR2 SMNVEV (reference sequence). Trimming cost V 5 bases and J 0 bases, with 8 bases left between them. CDR3 length: 14 residues. The CDR3 protein is CASSPRFSGNTIYF. The CDR3 DNA reads TGTGCCAGCAGTCCTCGGTTCTCTGGAAACACCATATATTTT.

CDR3 sequence reads: CASSLQGGYEQYF. CDR3 nucleotides: TGTGCCAGCAGTTTGCAGGGCGGCTACGAGCAGTACTTC. The gene calls are TRBV12-3 or TRBV12-4 and TRBJ2-7; D perhaps matches TRBD1 (5 bases). The CDR3 runs 13 residues. Trimming cost V 3 bases and J 3 bases, with 9 bases left between them.

The chain links TRBV5-1 to TRBJ2-5, with TRBD1 identical over 10 bases. Germline values: CDR1 SGHRS, CDR2 YFSETQ. The CDR3 runs 14 residues. Germline trimming cut 4 bases from V and 7 bases from J; bases unmatched to any gene: 7. The CDR3 sequence: CASSQGQGSGTQYF. The CDR3 region has the DNA TGCGCCAGCAGCCAGGGACAGGGGTCGGGGACCCAGTACTTC. Full variable domain (remainder filled in from reference TRBV5-1 and TRBJ2-5): KAGVTQTPRYLIKTRGQQVTLSCSPISGHRSVSWYQQTPGQGLQFLFEYFSETQRNKGNFPGRFSGRQFSNSRSEMNVSTLELGDSALYLCASSQGQGSGTQYFGPGTRLLVL.

The chain uses TRBV30 and TRBJ1-2; D is perhaps TRBD1 (6 bases). V lost 3 bases, J lost 7 bases, and 18 bases lay in between. CDR1 and CDR2 from the germline V gene are GTSNPN and SVGIG (reference sequence). This CDR3 region has 14 residues. The CDR3 DNA reads as TGTGCCTGGAGGGGAGATCAGGGGACCGGTGGCTACACCTTC. Translated: CAWRGDQGTGGYTF.

This rearrangement joins TRBV9 to TRBJ1-2; 7 nucleotides line up with TRBD1. Trimming removed 2 bases from V and 3 bases from J; junction bases left unmatched: 4. The CDR3 runs to 14 residues. Germline CDR1 is SGDLS and CDR2 is YYNGEE. CDR3 DNA: TGTGCCAGCAGCGTTTCTGGGACAGACTATGGCTACACCTTC. This gives the protein CASSVSGTDYGYTF. Looking up the rest from reference TRBV9 and TRBJ1-2 gives the full variable domain: DSGVTQTPKHLITATGQRVTLRCSPRSGDLSVYWYQQSLDQGLQFLIQYYNGEERAKGNILERFSAQQFPDLHSELNLSSLELGDSALYFCASSVSGTDYGYTFGSGTRLTVV.

The chain couples TRBV2 to TRBJ1-3, with a tentative D call TRBD1 (5 bases). This CDR3 comprises 14 residues. Between the trimmed V and J ends, which lost 2 bases and 4 bases, there was a span of 9 bases. Germline CDR1 SNHLY, CDR2 FYNNEI. Here the CDR3 reads CASSELGAGNTIYF. As DNA, the CDR3 is TGTGCCAGCAGTGAACTTGGGGCAGGAAACACCATATATTTT. Based on the CDR3 plus reference TRBV2 and TRBJ1-3, the full variable domain is EPEVTQTPSHQVTQMGQEVILRCVPISNHLYFYWYRQILGQKVEFLVSFYNNEISEKSEIFDDQFSVERPDGSNFTLKIRSTKLEDSAMYFCASSELGAGNTIYFGEGSWLTVV.

The chain uses TRBV28 and TRBJ2-1, with a possible D match to TRBD2 (5 bases). CDR1 and CDR2 (germline): MDHEN, SYDVKM. The V gene lost 6 bases and the J gene lost 5 bases, with 14 bases spanning the gap. The CDR3 is 14 amino acids. CDR3 sequence reads: CASRIALVNNEQFF. The DNA of the CDR3 is TGTGCCAGCAGGATAGCGCTGGTTAACAATGAGCAGTTCTTC.

This clone came up a few times. This chain uses TRBV19 with TRBJ1-5, with D maybe TRBD1 (5 bases). CDR3 length: 15 amino acids. Germline CDR1 reads LNHDA; CDR2 reads SQIVND (reference sequence). Between the trimmed V and J ends, which lost 10 bases and 4 bases, there was a span of 20 bases. CDR3 sequence (DNA): TGTGCCACCTCCGGGGGTCAGGGCGGGAATCAGCCCCAGCATTTT. This translates into CATSGGQGGNQPQHF. Full variable domain (missing parts from reference TRBV19 and TRBJ1-5): DGGITQSPKYLFRKEGQNVTLSCEQNLNHDAMYWYRQDPGQGLRLIYYSQIVNDFQKGDIAEGYSVSREKKESFPLTVTSAQKNPTAFYLCATSGGQGGNQPQHFGDGTRLSIL.

This sequence joins TRBV30 and TRBJ2-3, with a tentative D call TRBD1 (5 bases). The CDR3 has 14 amino acids. Germline loops: CDR1 GTSNPN, CDR2 SVGIG (reference sequence). Trimming pared 4 bases from V and 2 bases from J, leaving 13 bases between. CDR3 sequence (DNA): TGTGCCTGGACCCCCTGGGGCCTCACAGATACGCAGTATTTT. It is translated as CAWTPWGLTDTQYF. The variable domain in full, completed from reference TRBV30 and TRBJ2-3, reads SQTIHQWPATLVQPVGSPLSLECTVEGTSNPNLYWYRQAAGRGLQLLFYSVGIGQISSEVPQNLSASRPQDRQFILSSKKLLLSDSGFYLCAWTPWGLTDTQYFGPGTRLTVL.

The chain joins TRBV18 to TRBJ2-3, with a tentative D call TRBD1 (6 bases). Germline V CDR1 and CDR2: KGHSH, LQKENI. V dropped 2 bases and J dropped 2 bases, with 11 bases sitting between them. The length of the CDR3 is 15 residues. The CDR3, as DNA: TGTGCCAGCTCACCATTACGACAGGACACAGATACGCAGTATTTT. This codes for CASSPLRQDTDTQYF.

The V gene is TRBV6-5, the J gene TRBJ2-7; possibly TRBD1 for D (6 bases). Deletions cut 6 bases from V and 5 bases from J, with 14 bases between. CDR3 length: 13 residues. The V gene's germline CDR1 is MNHEY and CDR2 SVGAGI. CDR3 protein: CASRLTGSHEQYF. The CDR3 DNA follows: TGTGCCAGCAGGCTAACAGGGTCCCACGAGCAGTACTTC.

About this clone: Different DNA sequences within this sample yield the same CDR3. The CDR3 protein is CASSLLGGEKLFF. Written as DNA, the CDR3 is TGTGCCAGCAGCCTCCTCGGGGGTGAAAAACTGTTTTTT. This chain links TRBV7-9 with TRBJ1-4; D perhaps matches TRBD1 (5 bases). Germline-derived CDR1 and CDR2 are SEHNR and FQNEAQ (reference sequence). Trimming pared 5 bases from V and 7 bases from J, leaving 11 bases between. The CDR3 is made up of 13 amino acids. The full variable domain, with the rest looked up from reference TRBV7-9 and TRBJ1-4, is DTGVSQNPRHKITKRGQNVTFRCDPISEHNRLYWYRQTLGQGPEFLTYFQNEAQLEKSRLLSDRFSAERPKGSFSTLEIQRTEQGDSAMYLCASSLLGGEKLFFGSGTQLSVL.

The chain is built from TRBV5-6 and TRBJ2-4; TRBD1 agrees at 9 bases. CDR1 is SGHDT, CDR2 YYEEEE, per germline. V dropped 2 bases and J dropped 9; count of bases not matched to a gene: 9. The CDR3 is made up of 15 amino acids. The CDR3, as DNA: TGTGCCAGCAGCTTCAGCGACAGGGGGTGGGGCATTCAGTACTTC. Protein product: CASSFSDRGWGIQYF.

The J gene is TRBJ1-2, the V gene TRBV5-1; D possibly corresponds to TRBD1 (6 bases). The V end lost 0 bases, the J end lost 6 bases, and 9 bases lay between the germline ends. The CDR3 loop spans 13 amino acids. Looked up from germline, CDR1 is SGHRS and CDR2 is YFSETQ. CDR3 sequence (DNA): TGCGCCAGCAGCTTGGAACAGGGAAATGGCTACACCTTC. Translation gives CASSLEQGNGYTF.

This clone appeared many times. This sequence joins TRBV20-1 and TRBJ1-5; no clear D. Germline CDR1 DFQATT, CDR2 SNEGSKA (reference sequence). The CDR3 spans 13 residues. Trimming shortened V by 3 bases and J by 1 base, and 7 bases separated the two germline ends. The CDR3 region has the DNA TGCAGTGCTAGTAAGGAGAGCAATCAGCCCCAGCATTTT. It encodes CSASKESNQPQHF.

The sample holds one count of this clone. V and J are TRBV10-2 and TRBJ2-7, with 7 nucleotides matching TRBD1. V was pared by 1 base and J by 2 bases, with 8 bases of the junction left unmatched. CDR1 is WSHSY and CDR2 is SAAADI in the germline V gene. This CDR3 spans 16 amino acids. CDR3 region: CASSEYETGNAYEQYF. In DNA, the CDR3 is TGCGCCAGCAGTGAGTACGAGACAGGGAACGCCTACGAGCAGTACTTC.

This chain uses TRBV7-9 with TRBJ1-4; D perhaps matches TRBD1 (5 bases). The length of the CDR3 is 17 residues. The germline CDR1 and CDR2 sequences are SEHNR and FQNEAQ (reference sequence). V was trimmed by 5 bases and J by 5 bases, leaving 21 bases between them. CDR3 sequence (DNA): TGTGCCAGCAGCCCCCACCCGGGGGTTCGGCAAAATGAAAAACTGTTTTTT. This gives the protein CASSPHPGVRQNEKLFF.

This clone was observed at least ten times. The chain carries TRBV19 and TRBJ2-1; 11 bases align to TRBD2. This CDR3 comprises 15 residues. Unmatched junction bases numbered 2, after V lost 4 bases and J lost 3 bases. Germline CDR1 LNHDA, CDR2 SQIVND (reference sequence). Here the CDR3 DNA reads TGTGCCAGTAGTAAGGGACTAGCGGACTACAATGAGCAGTTCTTC. The encoded protein is CASSKGLADYNEQFF.

The V gene is TRBV6-6, the J gene TRBJ2-1; D is perhaps TRBD2 (5 bases). CDR1 is MNHNY, CDR2 SVGAGI, per germline (reference sequence). The CDR3 is 12 residues long. V lost 10 bases, J lost 6 bases, and 13 bases lay in between. Here the CDR3 DNA reads TGTGCCACCTCGACTATAGGCAATGAGCAGTTCTTC. Encoded protein: CATSTIGNEQFF.

J is TRBJ1-5 and V is TRBV19, with 10 bases that match TRBD1. Per germline, CDR1 LNHDA and CDR2 SQIVND (reference sequence). The CDR3 contains 18 residues. The trim removed 4 bases at V and 5 bases at J, leaving 14 bases unmatched. CDR3 bases: TGTGCCAGTAGTACGAAGGGGACAGGGGTAACTGTCGATCAGCCCCAGCATTTT. Translated: CASSTKGTGVTVDQPQHF.

The genes are TRBV7-2 and TRBJ2-7; 10 bases fit TRBD2. The ends lost 2 bases at V and 3 bases at J; junction bases unmatched: 1. The V gene's germline CDR1 is SGHTA and CDR2 FQGNSA. The CDR3 loop spans 14 amino acids. The CDR3 loop reads CASSLLAGDYEQYF. The CDR3 region has the DNA TGTGCCAGCAGCTTACTAGCGGGAGACTACGAGCAGTACTTC. Supplemented by reference TRBV7-2 and TRBJ2-7, the full variable domain reads GAGVSQSPSNKVTEKGKDVELRCDPISGHTALYWYRQSLGQGLEFLIYFQGNSAPDKSGLPSDRFSAERTGGSVSTLTIQRTQQEDSAVYLCASSLLAGDYEQYFGPGTRLTVT.

V usage is TRBV11-2 and J usage is TRBJ2-3; TRBD1 is a possible D gene (6 bases). Between the trimmed V and J ends, which lost 6 bases and 3 bases, there was a span of 13 bases. CDR3 length equals 14 residues. The germline V gene has CDR1 SGHAT and CDR2 FQNNGV. CDR3 bases: TGTGCCAGCAGAACTACAGGGTGGACAGATACGCAGTATTTT. It encodes CASRTTGWTDTQYF.

The CDR3 region is CASSQSASEQYF. The CDR3 region has the DNA TGTGCCAGCAGCCAAAGCGCTAGCGAGCAGTACTTC. The V call is TRBV3-1 (or the pseudogene TRBV3-2), the J call TRBJ2-7; D not resolved. Germline lookup yields CDR1 LGHDT and CDR2 YNNKEL (reference sequence). The V and J ends lost 2 bases and 6 bases respectively, with 8 bases between them. This CDR3 contains 12 residues.

The table lists this clone with a count of one. The chain uses TRBV10-1 and TRBJ2-1; the match to TRBD2 covers 10 bases. The germline gives CDR1 WNHNN, CDR2 SYGVQD (reference sequence). The V and J ends lost 2 bases and 7 bases, in that order; junction bases with no gene match: 11. This CDR3 comprises 17 residues. CDR3 in amino acids: CASSERKSSGSMNEQFF. The CDR3 DNA sequence: TGCGCCAGCAGTGAGAGGAAGTCTAGCGGGAGCATGAATGAGCAGTTCTTC.